At least ten counts were recorded for the clone carrying this T cell receptor beta chain. Its antigen is still unknown. The assay was immunoSEQ multiplex PCR, and TCRdb's table has in-frame clones only and misses some. The table lists about 44,000 clones, with no singletons. The data were obtained in a study of T cells after posttransplantation cyclophosphamide. Study-wide results and caveats: Skin or GI-infiltrating T cells shared few TRB sequences with blood.

Between the trimmed V and J ends, which lost 2 bases and 2 bases, there was a span of 10 bases. Germline-derived CDR1 and CDR2 are SGHTA and FQGNSA. CDR3 length: 15 amino acids. This TCR was sampled from a man aged 35 to 55 in good health, CMV-negative, and a related stem cell transplant donor. Specimen: PBMCs. The V and J genes are TRBV7-2 and TRBJ2-1; D is perhaps TRBD2 (5 bases). In DNA form, the CDR3 reads TGTGCCAGCAGCTTAACGAGGGTTGCCTACAATGAGCAGTTCTTC. As protein: CASSLTRVAYNEQFF.